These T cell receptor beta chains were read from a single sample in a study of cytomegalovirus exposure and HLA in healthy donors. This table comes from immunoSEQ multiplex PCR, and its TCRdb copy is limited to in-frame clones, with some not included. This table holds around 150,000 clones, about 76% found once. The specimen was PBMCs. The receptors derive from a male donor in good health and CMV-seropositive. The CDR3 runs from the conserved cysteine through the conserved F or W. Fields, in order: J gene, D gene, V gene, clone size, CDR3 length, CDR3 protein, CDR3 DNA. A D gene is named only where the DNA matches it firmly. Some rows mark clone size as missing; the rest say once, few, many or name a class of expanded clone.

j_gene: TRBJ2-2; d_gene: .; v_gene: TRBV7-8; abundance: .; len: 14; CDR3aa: CASFREGDTGELFF; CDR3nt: TGTGCCAGCTTTCGAGAGGGGGACACCGGGGAGCTGTTTTTT
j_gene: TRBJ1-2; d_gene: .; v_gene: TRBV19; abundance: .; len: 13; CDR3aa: CASSITGNYGYTF; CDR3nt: TGTGCCAGTAGTATTACGGGGAACTATGGCTACACCTTC
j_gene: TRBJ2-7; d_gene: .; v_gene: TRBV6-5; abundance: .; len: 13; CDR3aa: CASTGVNTYEQYF; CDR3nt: TGTGCCAGCACCGGGGTTAATACCTACGAGCAGTACTTC
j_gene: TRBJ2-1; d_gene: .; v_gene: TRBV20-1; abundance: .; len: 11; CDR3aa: CSALDYNEQFF; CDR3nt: TGCAGTGCTTTAGACTACAATGAGCAGTTCTTC
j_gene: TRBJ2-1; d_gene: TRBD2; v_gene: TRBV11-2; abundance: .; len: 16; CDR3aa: CASSSLSGGRYNEQFF; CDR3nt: TGTGCCAGCAGCTCACTTAGCGGGGGGCGCTACAATGAGCAGTTCTTC
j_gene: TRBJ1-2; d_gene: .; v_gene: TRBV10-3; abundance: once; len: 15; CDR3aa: CAISGKMGHLFGYTF; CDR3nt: TGTGCCATCAGTGGAAAGATGGGACACCTCTTCGGCTACACCTTC
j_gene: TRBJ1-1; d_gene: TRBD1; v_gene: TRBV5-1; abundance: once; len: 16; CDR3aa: CASSPRVQGENTEAFF; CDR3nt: TGCGCCAGCAGCCCGAGGGTCCAGGGGGAAAACACTGAAGCTTTCTTT
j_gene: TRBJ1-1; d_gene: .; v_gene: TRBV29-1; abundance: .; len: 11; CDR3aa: CSVGSVTEAFF; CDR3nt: TGCAGCGTTGGTTCAGTGACTGAAGCTTTCTTT
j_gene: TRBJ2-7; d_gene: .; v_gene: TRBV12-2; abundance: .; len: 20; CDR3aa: CASRFIQVGQRIILSYEQYF; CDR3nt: TGTGCAAGTCGTTTTATCCAGGTGGGACAGAGAATTATTCTTTCCTACGAGCAGTACTTC
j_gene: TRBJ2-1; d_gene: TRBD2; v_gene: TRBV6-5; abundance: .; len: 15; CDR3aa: CASSYSGGGANEQFF; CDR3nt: TGTGCCAGCAGTTACTCTGGCGGGGGGGCCAATGAGCAGTTCTTC
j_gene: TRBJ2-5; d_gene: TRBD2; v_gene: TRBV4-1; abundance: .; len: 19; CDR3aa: CASSQDRDLAGGGGETQYF; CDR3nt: TGCGCCAGCAGCCAAGATCGGGATTTAGCGGGGGGCGGGGGGGAGACCCAGTACTTC
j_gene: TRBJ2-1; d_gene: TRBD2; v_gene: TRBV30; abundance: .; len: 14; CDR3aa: CAWNSGQVDNEQFF; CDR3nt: TGTGCCTGGAATAGCGGGCAAGTCGACAATGAGCAGTTCTTC
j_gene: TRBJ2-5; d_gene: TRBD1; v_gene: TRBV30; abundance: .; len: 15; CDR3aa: CAWSSGTGGEETQYF; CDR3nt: TGTGCCTGGAGTTCCGGGACAGGGGGCGAAGAGACCCAGTACTTC
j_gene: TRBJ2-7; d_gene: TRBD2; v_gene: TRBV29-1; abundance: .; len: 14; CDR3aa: CSVGNSGGGYEQYF; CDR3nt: TGCAGCGTTGGTAATAGCGGGGGCGGGTACGAGCAGTACTTC
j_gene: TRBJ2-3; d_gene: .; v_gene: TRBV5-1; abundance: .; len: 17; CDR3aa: CASSLRQLEFSTDTQYF; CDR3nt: TGCGCCAGCAGCTTGCGCCAACTAGAATTTAGCACAGATACGCAGTATTTT
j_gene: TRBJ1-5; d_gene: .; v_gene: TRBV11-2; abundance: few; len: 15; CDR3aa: CASSLGPRVDQPQHF; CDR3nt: TGTGCCAGCAGCCTAGGGCCACGGGTCGATCAGCCCCAGCATTTT